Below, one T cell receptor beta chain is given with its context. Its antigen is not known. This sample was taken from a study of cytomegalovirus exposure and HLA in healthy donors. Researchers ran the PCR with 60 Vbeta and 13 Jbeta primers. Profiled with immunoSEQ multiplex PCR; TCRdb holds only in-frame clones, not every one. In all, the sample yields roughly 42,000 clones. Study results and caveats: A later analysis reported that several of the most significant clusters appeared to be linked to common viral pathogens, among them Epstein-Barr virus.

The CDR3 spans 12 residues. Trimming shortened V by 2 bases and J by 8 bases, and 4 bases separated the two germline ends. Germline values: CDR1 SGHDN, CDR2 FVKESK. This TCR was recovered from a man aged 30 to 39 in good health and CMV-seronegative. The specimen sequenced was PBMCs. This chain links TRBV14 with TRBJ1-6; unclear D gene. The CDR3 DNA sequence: TGTGCCAGCAGCCAACAGGATTCACCCCTCCACTTT. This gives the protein CASSQQDSPLHF.